This entry lists 2 T cell receptor beta chains sequenced from one sample in a study of blood T cell repertoires in COVID-19 (dated by TCRdb to 2020 to 2022). Library method: the immunoSEQ multiplex PCR assay. Imported from immuneACCESS, the table was reduced by TCRdb to in-frame sequences with V and J called. These copies leave out some clones; in studies compared against another copy, an unresolved V gene accounts for under half, and the cause of the remainder is not known. In all, the sample holds hundreds of thousands of clones, and approximately 90% of those were seen once. The ten largest clones capture approximately 9.4% of the sample. Sequencing was carried out using PBMCs or T cells enriched from blood (not recorded which). The receptors originated from a woman between 35 and 50 years old who had recovered from COVID-19.

V gene TRBV3-1 (or the pseudogene TRBV3-2) combines with J gene TRBJ2-5; TRBD2 aligns across 8 bases. This CDR3 has 19 residues. Germline CDR1 LGHDT, CDR2 YNNKEL (reference sequence). J was trimmed by 5 bases and V by 2 bases; bases with no gene match: 19. The CDR3 loop reads CASSQICFTTAGGCETQYF. For the CDR3, the DNA is TGTGCCAGCAGCCAAATTTGTTTTACGACGGCGGGGGGATGCGAGACCCAGTACTTC.

The chain is built from TRBV28 and TRBJ2-7; 8 bases fit TRBD1. The V gene end was trimmed by 7 bases and the J gene end by 2 bases; junction bases not matched to a gene: 7. The CDR3 is 14 amino acids. Germline assignment: CDR1 MDHEN and CDR2 SYDVKM. The DNA for the CDR3 is TGTGCCAGCAAACCTCCGGGACAGGCCTACGAGCAGTACTTC. This codes for CASKPPGQAYEQYF.